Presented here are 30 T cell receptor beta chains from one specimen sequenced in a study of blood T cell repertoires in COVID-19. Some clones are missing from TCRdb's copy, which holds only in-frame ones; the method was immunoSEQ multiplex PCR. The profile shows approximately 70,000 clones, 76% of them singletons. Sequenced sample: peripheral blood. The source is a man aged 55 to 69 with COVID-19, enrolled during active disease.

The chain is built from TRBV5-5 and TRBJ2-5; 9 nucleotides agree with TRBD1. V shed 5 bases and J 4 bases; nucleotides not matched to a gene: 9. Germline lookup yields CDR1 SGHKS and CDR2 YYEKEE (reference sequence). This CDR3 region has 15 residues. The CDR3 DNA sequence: TGTGCCAGCAGACGGGACAGGGTAAGGCGAGAGACCCAGTACTTC. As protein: CASRRDRVRRETQYF.

The CDR3 DNA follows: TGTGCCAGCTCACGGCAGGGGCCCAGCAATCAGCCCCAGCATTTT. It encodes CASSRQGPSNQPQHF. The rearrangement joins TRBV18 to TRBJ1-5; tentatively, D is TRBD1 (6 bases). Germline values: CDR1 KGHSH, CDR2 LQKENI. V lost 4 bases and J 1 base, leaving 11 bases between the germline ends. This CDR3 contains 15 residues.

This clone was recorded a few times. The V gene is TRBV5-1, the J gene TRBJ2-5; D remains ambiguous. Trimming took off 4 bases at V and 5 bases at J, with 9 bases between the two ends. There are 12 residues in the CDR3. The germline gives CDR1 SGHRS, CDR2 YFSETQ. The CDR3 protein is CASSLGEETQYF. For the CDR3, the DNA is TGCGCCAGCAGCCTCGGTGAGGAGACCCAGTACTTC.

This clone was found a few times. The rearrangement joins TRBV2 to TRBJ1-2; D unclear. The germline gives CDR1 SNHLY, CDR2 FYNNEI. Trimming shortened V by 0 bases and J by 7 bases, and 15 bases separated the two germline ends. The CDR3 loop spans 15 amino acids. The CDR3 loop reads CASSEAPVPWSGYTF. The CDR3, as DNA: TGTGCCAGCAGTGAAGCGCCGGTCCCCTGGAGTGGCTACACCTTC.

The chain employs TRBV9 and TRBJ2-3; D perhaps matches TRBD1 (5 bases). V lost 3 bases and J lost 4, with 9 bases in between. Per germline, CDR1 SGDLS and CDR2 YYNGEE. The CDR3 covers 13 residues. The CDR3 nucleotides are TGTGCCAGCAGCGAGGGGATGCCAGATACGCAGTATTTT. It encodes CASSEGMPDTQYF.

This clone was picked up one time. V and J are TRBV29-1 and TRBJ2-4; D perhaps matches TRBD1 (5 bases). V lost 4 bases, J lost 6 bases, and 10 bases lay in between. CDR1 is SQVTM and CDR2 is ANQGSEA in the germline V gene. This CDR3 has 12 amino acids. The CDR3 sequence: CSVGQGGNIQYF. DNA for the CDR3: TGCAGCGTTGGGCAGGGTGGAAACATTCAGTACTTC.

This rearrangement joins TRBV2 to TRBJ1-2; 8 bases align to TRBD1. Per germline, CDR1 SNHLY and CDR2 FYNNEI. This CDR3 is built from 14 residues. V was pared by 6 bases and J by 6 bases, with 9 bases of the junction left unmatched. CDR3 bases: TGTGCCAGCAGGGGGACAGGAAGGAGGCATGGCTACACCTTC. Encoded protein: CASRGTGRRHGYTF.

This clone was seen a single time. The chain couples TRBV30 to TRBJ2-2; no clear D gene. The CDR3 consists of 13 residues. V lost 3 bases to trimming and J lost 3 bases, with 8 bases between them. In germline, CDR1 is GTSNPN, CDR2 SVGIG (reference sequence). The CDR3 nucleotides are TGTGCCTGGAGCCGACTGCACACCGGGGAGCTGTTTTTT. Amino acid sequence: CAWSRLHTGELFF.

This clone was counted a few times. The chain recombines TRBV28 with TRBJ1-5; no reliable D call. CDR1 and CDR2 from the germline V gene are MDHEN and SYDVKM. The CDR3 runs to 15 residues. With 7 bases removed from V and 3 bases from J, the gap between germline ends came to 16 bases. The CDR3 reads CASIEGRAFNQPQHF. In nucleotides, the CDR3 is TGTGCCAGCATCGAGGGAAGGGCTTTCAATCAGCCCCAGCATTTT.

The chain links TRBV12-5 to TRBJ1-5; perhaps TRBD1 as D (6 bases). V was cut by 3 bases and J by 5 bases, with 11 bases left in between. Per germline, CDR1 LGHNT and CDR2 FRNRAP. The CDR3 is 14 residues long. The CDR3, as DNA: TGTGCTAGTGGTTTCAGGGGTAACCATCAGCCCCAGCATTTT. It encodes CASGFRGNHQPQHF.

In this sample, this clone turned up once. The CDR3 loop is CASSIAGRGVYGYTF. In DNA form, the CDR3 reads TGTGCCAGTAGTATAGCAGGCAGGGGAGTATACGGCTACACCTTC. The V gene is TRBV19, the J gene TRBJ1-2, with a possible D match to TRBD1 (6 bases). V gave up 1 base and J gave up 8 bases, with 17 bases separating them. CDR1 LNHDA and CDR2 SQIVND come from the germline V gene (reference sequence). This CDR3 spans 15 amino acids.

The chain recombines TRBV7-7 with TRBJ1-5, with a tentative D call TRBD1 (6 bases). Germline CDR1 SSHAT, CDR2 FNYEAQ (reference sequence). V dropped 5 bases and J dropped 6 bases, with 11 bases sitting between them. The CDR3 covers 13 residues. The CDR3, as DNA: TGTGCCAGCAGCGAGGGGGGGGGTCAGCCCCAGCATTTT. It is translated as CASSEGGGQPQHF.

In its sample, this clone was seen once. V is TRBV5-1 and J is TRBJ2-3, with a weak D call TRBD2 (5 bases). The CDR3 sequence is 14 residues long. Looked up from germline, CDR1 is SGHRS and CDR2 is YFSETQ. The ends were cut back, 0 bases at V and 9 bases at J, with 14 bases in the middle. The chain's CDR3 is CASSLGIGRSTQYF. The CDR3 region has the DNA TGCGCCAGCAGCTTGGGCATAGGGAGATCGACGCAGTATTTT.

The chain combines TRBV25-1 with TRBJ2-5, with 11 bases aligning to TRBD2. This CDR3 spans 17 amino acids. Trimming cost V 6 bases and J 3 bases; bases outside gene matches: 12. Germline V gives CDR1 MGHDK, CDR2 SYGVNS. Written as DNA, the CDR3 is TGTGCCAGCAGCGACGTCTATAATAGCGGGAGGGAAGAGACCCAGTACTTC. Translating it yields CASSDVYNSGREETQYF.

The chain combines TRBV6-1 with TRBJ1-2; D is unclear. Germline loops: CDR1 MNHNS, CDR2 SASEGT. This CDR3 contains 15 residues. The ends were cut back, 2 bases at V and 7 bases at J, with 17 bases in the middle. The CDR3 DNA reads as TGTGCCAGCAGTGAACTGTCCAACTCTAACGGTGGCTACACCTTC. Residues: CASSELSNSNGGYTF.

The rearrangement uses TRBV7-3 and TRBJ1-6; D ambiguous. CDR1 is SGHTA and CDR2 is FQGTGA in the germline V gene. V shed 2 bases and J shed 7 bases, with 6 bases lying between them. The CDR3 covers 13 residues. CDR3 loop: CASSLSANSPLHF. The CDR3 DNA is TGTGCCAGCAGCTTATCAGCGAATTCACCCCTCCACTTT.

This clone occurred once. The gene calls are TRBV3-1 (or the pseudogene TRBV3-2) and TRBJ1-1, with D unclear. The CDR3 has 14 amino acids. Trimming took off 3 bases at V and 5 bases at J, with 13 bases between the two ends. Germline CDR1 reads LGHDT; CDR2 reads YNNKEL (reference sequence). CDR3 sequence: CASSHQDQRTEAFF. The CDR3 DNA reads TGTGCCAGCAGCCACCAAGACCAGAGGACTGAAGCTTTCTTT.

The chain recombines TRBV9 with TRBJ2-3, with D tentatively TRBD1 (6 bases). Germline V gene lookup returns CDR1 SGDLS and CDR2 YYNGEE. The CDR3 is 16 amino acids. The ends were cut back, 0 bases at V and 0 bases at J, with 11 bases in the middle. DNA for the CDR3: TGTGCCAGCAGCGTAGGGCGACAGGCCAGCACAGATACGCAGTATTTT. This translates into CASSVGRQASTDTQYF. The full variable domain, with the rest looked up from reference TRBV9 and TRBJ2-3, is DSGVTQTPKHLITATGQRVTLRCSPRSGDLSVYWYQQSLDQGLQFLIQYYNGEERAKGNILERFSAQQFPDLHSELNLSSLELGDSALYFCASSVGRQASTDTQYFGPGTRLTVL.

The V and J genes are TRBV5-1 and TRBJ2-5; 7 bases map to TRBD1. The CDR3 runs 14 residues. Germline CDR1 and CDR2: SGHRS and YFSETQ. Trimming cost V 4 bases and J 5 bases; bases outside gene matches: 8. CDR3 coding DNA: TGCGCCAGCAGCGAATCGACAGGGAGCGAGACCCAGTACTTC. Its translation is CASSESTGSETQYF.

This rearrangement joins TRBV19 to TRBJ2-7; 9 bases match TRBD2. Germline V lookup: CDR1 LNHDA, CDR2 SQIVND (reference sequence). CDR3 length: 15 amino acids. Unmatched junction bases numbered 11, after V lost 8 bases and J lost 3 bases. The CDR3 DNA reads TGTGCCAGTGGAGAGGCTAGCGGGAATATCTACGAGCAGTACTTC. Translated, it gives CASGEASGNIYEQYF.

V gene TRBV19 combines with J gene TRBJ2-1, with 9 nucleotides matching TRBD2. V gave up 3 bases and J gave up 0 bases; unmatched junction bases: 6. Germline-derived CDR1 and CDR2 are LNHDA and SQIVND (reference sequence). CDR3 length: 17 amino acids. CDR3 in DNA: TGTGCCAGTAGTATCCCTAGCGGGACAAGCTCCTACAATGAGCAGTTCTTC. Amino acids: CASSIPSGTSSYNEQFF.

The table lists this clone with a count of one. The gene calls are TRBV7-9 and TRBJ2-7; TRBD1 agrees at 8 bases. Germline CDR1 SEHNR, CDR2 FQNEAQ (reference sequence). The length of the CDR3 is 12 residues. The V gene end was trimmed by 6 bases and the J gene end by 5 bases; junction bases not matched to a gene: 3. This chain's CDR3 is CASSPDRDEQYF. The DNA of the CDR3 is TGTGCCAGCAGTCCGGACAGGGACGAGCAGTACTTC.

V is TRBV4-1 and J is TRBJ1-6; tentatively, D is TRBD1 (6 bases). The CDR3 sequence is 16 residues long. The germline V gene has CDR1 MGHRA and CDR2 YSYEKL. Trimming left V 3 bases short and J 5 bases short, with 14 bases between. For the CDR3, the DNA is TGCGCCAGCAGCCATTTAACAGGGACCAATAATTCACCCCTCCACTTT. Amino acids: CASSHLTGTNNSPLHF.

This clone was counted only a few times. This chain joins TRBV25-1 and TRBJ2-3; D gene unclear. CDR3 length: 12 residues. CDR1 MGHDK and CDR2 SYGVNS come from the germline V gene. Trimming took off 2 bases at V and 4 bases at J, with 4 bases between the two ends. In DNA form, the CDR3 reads TGTGCCAGCAGTGAACCTGCAGATACGCAGTATTTT. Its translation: CASSEPADTQYF.

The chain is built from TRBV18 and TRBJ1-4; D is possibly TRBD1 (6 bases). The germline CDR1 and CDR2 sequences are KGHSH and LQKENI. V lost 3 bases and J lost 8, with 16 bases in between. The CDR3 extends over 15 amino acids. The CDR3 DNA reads TGTGCCAGCTCACCTAACAGGGCGCAGGACGAAAAACTGTTTTTT. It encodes CASSPNRAQDEKLFF.

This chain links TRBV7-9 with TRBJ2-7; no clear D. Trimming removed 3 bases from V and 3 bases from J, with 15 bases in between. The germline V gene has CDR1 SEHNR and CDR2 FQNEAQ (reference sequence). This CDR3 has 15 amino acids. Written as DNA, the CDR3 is TGTGCCAGCAGCTTCTCGGGTGAAAAATTCTACGAGCAGTACTTC. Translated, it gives CASSFSGEKFYEQYF.

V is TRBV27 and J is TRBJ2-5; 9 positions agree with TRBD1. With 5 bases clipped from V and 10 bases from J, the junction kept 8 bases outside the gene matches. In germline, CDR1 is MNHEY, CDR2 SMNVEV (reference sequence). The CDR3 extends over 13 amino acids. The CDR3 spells CASSLGQGIVQYF. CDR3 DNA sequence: TGTGCCAGCAGTCTGGGACAGGGAATAGTCCAGTACTTC.

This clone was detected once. The CDR3 DNA reads TGTGCCAGCAGCACGCCGGACAGGGTAGGGAGTAATGAAAAACTGTTTTTT. This translates into CASSTPDRVGSNEKLFF. This chain connects TRBV5-6 to TRBJ1-4; the match to TRBD1 covers 8 bases. CDR1 SGHDT and CDR2 YYEEEE come from the germline V gene. With 4 bases clipped from V and 4 bases from J, the junction kept 12 bases outside the gene matches. The CDR3 has 17 amino acids.

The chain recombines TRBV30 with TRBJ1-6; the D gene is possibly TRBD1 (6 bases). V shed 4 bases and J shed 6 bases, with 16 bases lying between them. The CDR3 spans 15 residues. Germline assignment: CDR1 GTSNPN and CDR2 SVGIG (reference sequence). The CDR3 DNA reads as TGTGCCTGGACCAAGATCACAGGGCCTAATTCACCCCTCCACTTT. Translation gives CAWTKITGPNSPLHF.

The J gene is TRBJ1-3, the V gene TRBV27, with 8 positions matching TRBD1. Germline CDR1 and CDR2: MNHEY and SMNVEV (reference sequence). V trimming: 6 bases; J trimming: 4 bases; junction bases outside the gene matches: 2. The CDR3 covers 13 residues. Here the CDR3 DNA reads TGTGCCAGCAGGGACAGGGAGGGAAACACCATATATTTT. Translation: CASRDREGNTIYF.